This TCR beta chain was observed in a study of cytomegalovirus exposure and HLA in healthy donors. Points from the study as a whole: 87-base-pair reads could not separate some V segments, including TRBV6-2 and TRBV6-3. Earlier analysis yielded a pattern in which most TCR beta V segments were productive about 87% or about 30% of the time. A cluster of highly shared sequence variants was likely a sequencing artifact. Roughly uniform depth of sequencing across donors was assumed in presence/absence analyses.

Primers: 60 Vbeta forward and 13 Jbeta reverse. Using immunoSEQ multiplex PCR, the repertoire was profiled, and TCRdb retains in-frame clones only, with some absent. The sample includes 120,000 or so clones, over 60% seen only once; the top ten take 2.7%. Germline V gene sequence: CDR1 KGHSH, CDR2 LQKENI. V was pared by 1 base and J by 3 bases, with 2 bases of the junction left unmatched. This CDR3 region has 16 residues. A word on this clone: Its antigen is currently unknown.

The sequence derives from a woman between 35 and 50 years old in good health and CMV-seropositive. The chain couples TRBV18 to TRBJ2-2; 10 positions agree with TRBD2. The sample comprised PBMCs. In DNA form, the CDR3 reads TGTGCCAGCTCACCACGGACTAGCGGAGACACCGGGGAGCTGTTTTTT. Amino acids: CASSPRTSGDTGELFF.